Listed here are 23 T cell receptor beta chains from one sample, sequenced in a study of spatial heterogeneity in lung cancer. Study-level findings and limits: Tumoral mutation counts were tracked by counts of expanded intratumoral alpha and beta TCRs.

Time point of the sample: sample taken at primary tumor resection. The antigens of these receptors remain unknown. TCRdb re-analysed the 5' RACE reads in MiXCR, keeping a single row per CDR3 protein. Of thousands of distinct CDR3 sequences in the sample, 10% to 11% were seen once. The sample was lung tumor tissue, taken at surgery. Receptors were obtained from a male donor with early-stage non-small cell lung cancer.

This clonotype is medium-sized in the sample. Within a library made for alpha chains, this beta chain is off target, and its count is uninformative. The rearrangement joins TRBV6-1 to TRBJ2-1; D is possibly TRBD2 (5 bases). The V gene lost 7 bases and the J gene lost 12 bases, with 19 bases spanning the gap. Germline V CDR1 and CDR2: MNHNS, SASEGT. There are 13 residues in the CDR3. DNA for the CDR3: TGTGCCAGCACAGCCCGGCTCACCGAGGGGCAGTTCTTC. It encodes CASTARLTEGQFF.

There are many counts of this clonotype. This beta chain represents an off-target read in a library built for alpha chains; its size is of limited meaning. The CDR3 DNA sequence: TGTGCCAGCAGCCTTATCAGCACAGATACGCAGTATTTT. Its translation: CASSLISTDTQYF. The V gene is TRBV3-1, the J gene TRBJ2-3, with unresolved D. Germline V lookup: CDR1 LGHDT, CDR2 YNNKEL (reference sequence). CDR3 length equals 13 residues. Trimming took 4 bases from V and 0 from J, leaving 5 bases between them.

This clonotype appeared many times. This beta chain appears as a stray read in a library generated for alpha chains; its size is not informative. This chain links TRBV6-5 with TRBJ1-1, with no clear D. The germline V gene encodes CDR1 MNHEY and CDR2 SVGAGI. The CDR3 covers 15 residues. V lost 0 bases to trimming and J lost 1 base, with 9 bases between them. The CDR3 region has the DNA TGTGCCAGCAGTTACTCGAGATCAGGGAACACTGAAGCTTTCTTT. Translated: CASSYSRSGNTEAFF.

This clonotype qualifies as large (0.1 to 1%). This beta chain lies outside the target of a library built for alpha chains; its clone size means little. The DNA of the CDR3 is TGTGCCAGCAGGGGGACAGCCGAGAACACTGAAGCTTTCTTT. Protein product: CASRGTAENTEAFF. The V call is TRBV6-6, the J call TRBJ1-1, with 7 bases fitting TRBD1. Germline loops: CDR1 MNHNY, CDR2 SVGAGI (reference sequence). The CDR3 contains 14 residues. J gave up 1 base and V 6 bases, and 5 bases lay outside the gene matches.

In its sample, this clonotype is medium-sized. This beta chain is a stray sequence in a library constructed for alpha chains; its clone size is not meaningful. The chain couples TRBV5-1 to TRBJ1-2, with D unclear. V lost 3 bases to trimming and J lost 8 bases, with 14 bases between them. This CDR3 contains 13 residues. Germline V gene lookup returns CDR1 SGHRS and CDR2 YFSETQ. DNA of the CDR3: TGCGCCAGCAGCTCGCTGACGGAAATAGGCTACACCTTC. Encoded protein: CASSSLTEIGYTF.

This clonotype counts as medium-sized. Within a library made for alpha chains, this beta chain is off target, and its count is uninformative. CDR3 in DNA: TGTGCCAGCAGCTTAGTGGCGGCGGGGATGAACACTGAAGCTTTCTTT. The encoded protein is CASSLVAAGMNTEAFF. The V gene is TRBV11-2, the J gene TRBJ1-1; D is unclear. Per the germline V gene, CDR1 is SGHAT and CDR2 is FQNNGV. V gave up 1 base and J gave up 0 bases, with 12 bases separating them. The CDR3 totals 16 residues.

This clonotype rates as medium-sized. A library made for alpha chains picked up this beta chain off target, so its size means little. The rearrangement joins TRBV7-2 to TRBJ2-2, with 7 bases aligning to TRBD2. Trimming took 4 bases from V and 0 from J; bases not matched to a gene: 2. Germline loops: CDR1 SGHTA, CDR2 FQGNSA. CDR3 length equals 15 residues. Written as DNA, the CDR3 is TGTGCCAGCAGCTGGGAGGGCCCGAACACCGGGGAGCTGTTTTTT. Protein product: CASSWEGPNTGELFF.

This clonotype showed up just once. This beta chain is a stray sequence in a library constructed for alpha chains; its clone size is not meaningful. This chain links TRBV28 with TRBJ2-7; D unresolved. V lost 7 bases and J 3 bases, leaving 13 bases between the germline ends. CDR1 and CDR2 from the germline V gene are MDHEN and SYDVKM. This CDR3 spans 13 amino acids. CDR3: CASTPSVGYEQYF. CDR3 DNA sequence: TGTGCCAGCACCCCCAGCGTTGGCTACGAGCAGTACTTC.

This clonotype was seen ten or more times. Since it is a stray read in a library aimed at alpha chains, this beta chain has a size that is not meaningful. The chain joins TRBV20-1 to TRBJ2-2; D not certain. Germline values: CDR1 DFQATT, CDR2 SNEGSKA (reference sequence). This CDR3 is built from 15 residues. V was cut by 0 bases and J by 0 bases, with 8 bases left in between. The CDR3 region is CSARDYRANTGELFF. In DNA, the CDR3 is TGCAGTGCTAGAGATTATCGGGCGAACACCGGGGAGCTGTTTTTT.

Judged by abundance, this clonotype is medium-sized (0.01 to 0.1%). This beta chain slipped into a library made for alpha chains as a stray read, so its size is not meaningful. The chain has TRBV27 and TRBJ2-5; the D is unclear. Trimming left V 2 bases short and J 2 bases short, with 15 bases between. Germline V lookup: CDR1 MNHEY, CDR2 SMNVEV (reference sequence). CDR3 length equals 16 residues. The CDR3 DNA reads TGTGCCAGCAGTTTAGTCCCCAGGCCTGAGCAAGAGACCCAGTACTTC. Amino acid sequence: CASSLVPRPEQETQYF.

By sample share, this clonotype is medium-sized. In a library made to pick up alpha chains, this beta chain is a stray read with a size that means little. The chain recombines TRBV7-3 with TRBJ1-5, with unresolved D. The CDR3 length is 13 residues. Germline CDR1 reads SGHTA; CDR2 reads FQGTGA. The V gene lost 5 bases and the J gene lost 7 bases, with 12 bases spanning the gap. CDR3 loop: CASSVDLGQPQHF. In DNA form, the CDR3 reads TGTGCCAGCAGCGTTGACTTGGGGCAGCCCCAGCATTTT.

This clonotype was picked up many times. This beta chain represents an off-target read in a library built for alpha chains; its size is of limited meaning. The V call is TRBV6-2 or TRBV6-3, the J call TRBJ1-1; D unresolved. Trimming left V 5 bases short and J 5 bases short, with 6 bases between. Germline CDR1 MNHEY, CDR2 SVGEGT. The CDR3 consists of 11 residues. CDR3 in DNA: TGTGCCAGCAGTCACGGAACTGAAGCTTTCTTT. Residues: CASSHGTEAFF.

By sample fraction, this clonotype is medium-sized (0.01 to 0.1%). Found in a library prepared for alpha chains, this beta chain is an off-target read, and its abundance has little meaning. The genes are TRBV7-2 and TRBJ2-2; D call uncertain. Germline V CDR1 and CDR2: SGHTA, FQGNSA. This CDR3 has 13 residues. Trimming removed 7 bases from V and 3 bases from J, with 9 bases in between. Here the CDR3 DNA reads TGTGCCAGCAAATTTCGTGACACCGGGGAGCTGTTTTTT. Amino acids: CASKFRDTGELFF.

The sample holds many counts of this clonotype. For a library built for alpha chains, this beta chain is a stray read; little rests on its size. The genes are TRBV6-6 and TRBJ1-6, with TRBD1 identical over 8 bases. V shed 5 bases and J 10 bases; nucleotides not matched to a gene: 10. Germline CDR1 MNHNY, CDR2 SVGAGI (reference sequence). This CDR3 is built from 15 residues. In DNA, the CDR3 is TGTGCCAGCAGTGGGACAGGAGTTGTCGCATCACCCCTCCACTTT. It specifies CASSGTGVVASPLHF.

In this sample, this clonotype is medium-sized. Within a library made for alpha chains, this beta chain is off target, and its count is uninformative. The chain is built from TRBV24-1 and TRBJ2-3, with 11 nucleotides matching TRBD2. Germline CDR1 and CDR2: KGHDR and SFDVKD. V dropped 7 bases and J dropped 5; count of bases not matched to a gene: 1. CDR3 size: 13 residues. The CDR3 DNA sequence: TGTGCCACCAGACTAGCGGGAGAAGATACGCAGTATTTT. As protein: CATRLAGEDTQYF.

Relative to its sample, this clonotype is medium-sized (0.01 to 0.1%). The library was designed around alpha chains, so this beta chain is a stray read whose abundance carries little weight. The chain recombines TRBV28 with TRBJ2-7; D not resolved. Germline CDR1 and CDR2: MDHEN and SYDVKM. The CDR3 runs 12 residues. V lost 7 bases and J 3 bases, leaving 10 bases between the germline ends. The CDR3 region is CASTRPNYEQYF. DNA of the CDR3: TGTGCCAGCACTAGGCCTAACTACGAGCAGTACTTC.

This clonotype is medium-sized within its sample. This beta chain is a stray read from a library made for alpha chains; its abundance is not meaningful. The chain links TRBV27 to TRBJ1-2; TRBD1 is a possible D gene (6 bases). The CDR3 is 14 amino acids. V shed 4 bases and J shed 3 bases, with 12 bases lying between them. Germline-derived CDR1 and CDR2 are MNHEY and SMNVEV (reference sequence). The DNA for the CDR3 is TGTGCCAGCAGTTCCGGGGGCGGCTACTATGGCTACACCTTC. Translation: CASSSGGGYYGYTF.

By frequency in the sample, this clonotype is medium-sized. This beta chain is a stray sequence in a library constructed for alpha chains; its clone size is not meaningful. This rearrangement joins TRBV24-1 to TRBJ2-5, with 8 bases that match TRBD2. Germline V gene lookup returns CDR1 KGHDR and CDR2 SFDVKD. Germline trimming cut 3 bases from V and 1 base from J; bases unmatched to any gene: 15. CDR3 length equals 19 residues. CDR3 nucleotides: TGTGCCACCAGTGATGTCGAGACGGGAGGGCAAGTTTCCCAAGAGACCCAGTACTTC. This encodes CATSDVETGGQVSQETQYF.

Turning to this clonotype: Since it is a stray read in a library aimed at alpha chains, this beta chain has a size that is not meaningful. The chain carries TRBV5-4 and TRBJ2-7; D is unclear. Trimming stripped 3 bases from V and 2 bases from J, with 18 bases between. The CDR3 loop spans 16 amino acids. The germline gives CDR1 SGHNT, CDR2 YYREEE (reference sequence). CDR3 loop: CASSSPTVGPPYEQYF. The CDR3 DNA reads as TGTGCCAGCAGCTCTCCTACGGTAGGGCCCCCCTACGAGCAGTACTTC. The full variable domain, rest sourced from reference TRBV5-4 and TRBJ2-7, is ETGVTQSPTHLIKTRGQQVTLRCSSQSGHNTVSWYQQALGQGPQFIFQYYREEENGRGNFPPRFSGLQFPNYSSELNVNALELDDSALYLCASSSPTVGPPYEQYFGPGTRLTVT.

This clonotype is deemed medium-sized. This beta chain is an off-target read within a library intended for alpha chains, so its frequency means little. The gene calls are TRBV7-3 and TRBJ2-2, with TRBD2 identical over 8 bases. The germline V gene encodes CDR1 SGHTA and CDR2 FQGTGA. This CDR3 has 14 residues. V dropped 5 bases and J dropped 2; count of bases not matched to a gene: 1. The CDR3 DNA is TGTGCCAGCAGCCGGGGGGGTAACACCGGGGAGCTGTTTTTT. Translation: CASSRGGNTGELFF.

This clonotype counts as medium-sized. This beta chain is a stray read from a library made for alpha chains; its abundance is not meaningful. The rearrangement joins TRBV4-2 to TRBJ2-6; the match to TRBD1 covers 7 bases. V shed 1 base and J 0 bases; nucleotides not matched to a gene: 9. Germline V gives CDR1 LGHNA, CDR2 YNFKEQ. This CDR3 contains 19 residues. Here the CDR3 reads CASSQGTGTASSGANVLTF. CDR3 coding DNA: TGTGCCAGCAGCCAAGGAACCGGGACAGCCAGCTCTGGGGCCAACGTCCTGACTTTC.

This clonotype counts as medium-sized. This beta chain is a stray sequence in a library constructed for alpha chains; its clone size is not meaningful. V and J are TRBV6-2 or TRBV6-3 and TRBJ1-6, with TRBD1 matching over 9 bases. The CDR3 extends over 15 amino acids. Germline CDR1 and CDR2: MNHEY and SVGEGT. V lost 1 base and J lost 7; bases outside the gene matches: 2. CDR3 coding DNA: TGTGCCAGCAGTTACTACGGACAGGGGAATTCACCCCTCCACTTT. Protein sequence: CASSYYGQGNSPLHF.

Sample share makes this clonotype medium-sized. The library was designed around alpha chains, so this beta chain is a stray read whose abundance carries little weight. The V and J genes are TRBV18 and TRBJ2-6; D is uncertain. The ends were cut back, 3 bases at V and 0 bases at J, with 9 bases in the middle. Germline V gene sequence: CDR1 KGHSH, CDR2 LQKENI. The CDR3 loop spans 16 amino acids. CDR3 region: CASSPLANSGANVLTF. The CDR3 DNA reads TGTGCCAGCTCACCGCTTGCGAACTCTGGGGCCAACGTCCTGACTTTC.